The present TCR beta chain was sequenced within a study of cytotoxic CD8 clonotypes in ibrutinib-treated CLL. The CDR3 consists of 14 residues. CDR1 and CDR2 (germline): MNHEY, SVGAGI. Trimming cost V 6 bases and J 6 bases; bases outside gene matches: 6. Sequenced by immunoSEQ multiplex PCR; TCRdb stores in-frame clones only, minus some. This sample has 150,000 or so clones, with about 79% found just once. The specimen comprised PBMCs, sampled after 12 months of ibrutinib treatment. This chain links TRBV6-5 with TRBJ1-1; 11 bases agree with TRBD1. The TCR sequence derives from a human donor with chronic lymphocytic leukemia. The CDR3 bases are TGTGCCAGCAGCATGGACAGGGGGCTGTCTGAAGCTTTCTTT. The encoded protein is CASSMDRGLSEAFF.